A selection of T cell receptor beta chains follows, all from one sample in a study of cytomegalovirus exposure and HLA in healthy donors. Libraries were prepared by immunoSEQ multiplex PCR; TCRdb keeps only in-frame clonotypes and omits some of them. The data contain roughly 180,000 clones, approximately 80% of them seen just once; the ten biggest clones take up approximately 1.3%. Sequencing was done on a sample of PBMCs. These receptors were obtained from a man aged 30 to 39 in good health and CMV-seronegative. Both conserved end residues are part of each CDR3. The D gene is left open where the match is weak. Only part of the rows carry a size: once, few, many, or a class if the clone is expanded.

clone_size	j_call	cdr3_length	d_call	v_call	cdr3_aa	cdr3_nt
NA	TRBJ2-7	15	TRBD2	TRBV18	CASSPGASGPYEQYF	TGTGCCAGCTCACCAGGGGCTAGCGGTCCCTACGAGCAGTACTTC
NA	TRBJ2-7	15	TRBD1	TRBV9	CASSLRTGPMGEQYF	TGTGCCAGCAGCTTACGGACAGGACCCATGGGGGAGCAGTACTTC
few	TRBJ1-6	13	NA	TRBV30	CAWRPGESSPLHF	TGTGCCTGGAGGCCGGGGGAGAGCTCACCCCTCCACTTT
NA	TRBJ1-2	13	TRBD1	TRBV6-5	CASRRTGHYGYTF	TGTGCCAGCAGGAGGACAGGCCACTATGGCTACACCTTC
NA	TRBJ2-7	13	NA	TRBV7-3	CASSSGVNGEQYF	TGTGCCAGCAGCTCAGGGGTTAATGGCGAGCAGTACTTC
NA	TRBJ2-4	15	NA	TRBV7-6	CASSLAKPIENIQYF	TGTGCCAGCAGCTTAGCCAAGCCTATCGAAAACATTCAGTACTTC
NA	TRBJ1-2	14	NA	TRBV6-1	CASSEALLWLGYTF	TGTGCCAGCAGTGAAGCGCTCCTTTGGCTTGGCTACACCTTC
NA	TRBJ2-1	18	NA	TRBV10-2	CASLGAQLSKIGYNEQFF	TGCGCCAGCTTAGGGGCCCAATTGTCGAAAATCGGGTACAATGAGCAGTTCTTC
NA	TRBJ1-5	15	TRBD1	TRBV28	CASSTQGAPGQPQHF	TGTGCCAGCAGTACCCAGGGGGCGCCGGGTCAGCCCCAGCATTTT
NA	TRBJ2-1	13	NA	TRBV19	CASSLDYYNEQFF	TGTGCCAGTAGTCTGGACTACTACAATGAGCAGTTCTTC
NA	TRBJ2-5	15	NA	TRBV30	CAWSQVRAFQETQYF	TGTGCCTGGAGTCAGGTGAGGGCCTTCCAAGAGACCCAGTACTTC
NA	TRBJ2-2	17	TRBD2	TRBV10-1	CASSDRWRGDNTGELFF	TGCGCCAGCAGTGATCGATGGCGGGGGGACAACACCGGGGAGCTGTTTTTT
NA	TRBJ1-6	17	TRBD1	TRBV4-1	CASSQDGDRANNSPLHF	TGCGCCAGCAGCCAAGATGGGGACAGGGCCAATAATTCACCCCTCCACTTT
NA	TRBJ2-7	18	TRBD1	TRBV5-1	CASSLVGYGAGGIYEQYF	TGCGCCAGCAGCTTGGTGGGTTACGGGGCAGGGGGTATCTACGAGCAGTACTTC
NA	TRBJ2-1	15	TRBD1	TRBV25-1	CASSADRGLDNEQFF	TGTGCCAGCAGTGCAGACAGGGGGCTTGACAATGAGCAGTTCTTC
NA	TRBJ1-2	12	NA	TRBV28	CASSFPPGGYTF	TGTGCCAGCAGTTTCCCTCCGGGGGGCTACACCTTC
once	TRBJ2-2	16	NA	TRBV5-1	CASSPPQGAGGGELFF	TGCGCCAGCAGCCCTCCCCAGGGTGCTGGCGGAGGGGAGCTGTTTTTT
NA	TRBJ1-5	16	NA	TRBV12-5	CASGLVWAGVNQPQHF	TGTGCTAGTGGTTTGGTATGGGCAGGGGTCAATCAGCCCCAGCATTTT
NA	TRBJ2-3	15	TRBD1	TRBV7-2	CASSTQGVGTDTQYF	TGTGCCAGCAGCACCCAGGGGGTGGGCACAGATACGCAGTATTTT
NA	TRBJ1-5	16	NA	TRBV7-2	CASSFRGSPFNQPQHF	TGTGCCAGCAGCTTCCGAGGCAGCCCGTTCAATCAGCCCCAGCATTTT
NA	TRBJ2-1	15	TRBD2	TRBV5-4	CASSRVGTSGNEQFF	TGTGCCAGCAGCCGCGTCGGGACTAGCGGCAATGAGCAGTTCTTC
few	TRBJ2-5	13	TRBD2	TRBV30	CAWTGLVAETQYF	TGTGCCTGGACCGGACTAGTTGCGGAGACCCAGTACTTC
NA	TRBJ1-6	16	NA	TRBV6-6	CASTPDSGFYNSPLHF	TGTGCCAGCACCCCCGACTCGGGATTCTATAATTCACCCCTCCACTTT
NA	TRBJ2-7	13	NA	TRBV2	CASSIRRDGEQYF	TGTGCCAGCTCTATTAGGCGGGACGGCGAGCAGTACTTC
NA	TRBJ2-5	14	NA	TRBV7-2	CASSAQTGKETQYF	TGTGCCAGCAGCGCTCAGACTGGTAAAGAGACCCAGTACTTC
NA	TRBJ1-2	13	NA	TRBV2	CASSVQENYGYTF	TGTGCCAGCAGCGTACAGGAAAACTATGGCTACACCTTC
NA	TRBJ2-1	16	NA	TRBV30	CAWTRSGRSSYNEQFF	TGTGCCTGGACTCGCTCGGGAAGAAGCTCCTACAATGAGCAGTTCTTC
NA	TRBJ2-7	14	NA	TRBV9	CASSVDPSSYEQYF	TGTGCCAGCAGCGTAGACCCGAGCTCCTACGAGCAGTACTTC
NA	TRBJ1-1	13	TRBD1	TRBV6-1	CASTTGGHTEAFF	TGTGCCAGCACGACAGGGGGACACACTGAAGCTTTCTTT
NA	TRBJ2-2	15	TRBD1	TRBV2	CASRGRTGDTGELFF	TGTGCCAGCAGGGGCCGGACAGGGGACACCGGGGAGCTGTTTTTT
NA	TRBJ2-7	19	TRBD2	TRBV5-3	CARSRSGGGRLAGGSEQYF	TGTGCCAGAAGCCGATCGGGGGGCGGAAGACTAGCGGGAGGGAGCGAGCAGTACTTC
NA	TRBJ1-1	14	NA	TRBV5-1	CASSLSLQGIEAFF	TGCGCCAGCAGCTTATCTCTACAGGGAATTGAAGCTTTCTTT
NA	TRBJ2-7	13	NA	TRBV30	CAWSQAGSYEQYF	TGTGCCTGGAGTCAGGCAGGCAGCTACGAGCAGTACTTC
NA	TRBJ1-6	19	TRBD1	TRBV4-2	CASSQEILQGASYNSPLHF	TGTGCCAGCAGCCAAGAAATCCTACAGGGGGCAAGCTATAATTCACCCCTCCACTTT
NA	TRBJ2-1	12	NA	TRBV30	CAWRTTSREQFF	TGTGCCTGGAGGACTACCTCGCGTGAGCAGTTCTTC
NA	TRBJ1-3	13	NA	TRBV6-5	CASSYRGGNTIYF	TGTGCCAGCAGTTACAGGGGCGGAAACACCATATATTTT
NA	TRBJ1-6	16	NA	TRBV30	CAWRTRLSSYNSPLHF	TGTGCCTGGAGAACCCGACTGAGCTCCTATAATTCACCCCTCCACTTT
NA	TRBJ2-7	14	TRBD1	TRBV18	CASSPQGAEYEQYF	TGTGCCAGCTCACCGCAGGGGGCCGAGTACGAGCAGTACTTC
NA	TRBJ2-5	14	TRBD1	TRBV7-2	CASSPRQGRETQYF	TGTGCCAGCAGCCCCCGACAGGGGAGAGAGACCCAGTACTTC
NA	TRBJ1-4	14	TRBD1	TRBV7-9	CSSSPSWDSEKLFF	TGTTCCAGCAGCCCCTCTTGGGACAGTGAAAAACTGTTTTTT
NA	TRBJ2-7	16	TRBD1	TRBV6-6	CASITNDRGITDEQYF	TGTGCCAGCATAACCAATGACAGGGGCATCACCGACGAGCAGTACTTC
NA	TRBJ1-5	16	TRBD1	TRBV19	CASSSSQDRGGQPQHF	TGTGCCAGTAGTTCCAGCCAGGACAGGGGAGGCCAGCCCCAGCATTTT
NA	TRBJ1-5	16	TRBD1	TRBV19	CASSIVRGEGNQPQHF	TGTGCCAGTAGTATAGTCAGGGGGGAGGGCAATCAGCCCCAGCATTTT
once	TRBJ2-7	17	NA	TRBV1	CTGSQCTSYIGSYEQYF	TGCACCGGCAGCCAATGTACTAGTTACATCGGTTCTTACGAGCAGTACTTC
once	TRBJ2-5	15	TRBD2	TRBV7-2	CASSPGLAAEVSQYF	TGTGCCAGCAGTCCGGGACTAGCGGCCGAAGTATCCCAGTACTTC
NA	TRBJ2-1	16	TRBD1	TRBV7-9	CASSPATGSSYNEQFF	TGTGCCAGCAGCCCTGCGACAGGGTCCTCCTACAATGAGCAGTTCTTC
NA	TRBJ2-7	12	NA	TRBV30	CAWNRGLYEQYF	TGTGCCTGGAACCGAGGTCTATACGAGCAGTACTTC
NA	TRBJ2-2	16	NA	TRBV7-6	CASSPPPNKNTGELFF	TGTGCCAGCAGCCCACCCCCCAACAAGAACACCGGGGAGCTGTTTTTT
NA	TRBJ1-1	17	TRBD1	TRBV30	CAWRKYGTGYMNTEAFF	TGTGCCTGGAGGAAATACGGGACAGGTTACATGAACACTGAAGCTTTCTTT
NA	TRBJ1-6	16	TRBD1	TRBV6-5	CASSYPPRQGPSPLHF	TGTGCCAGCAGTTACCCACCGAGACAGGGCCCTTCACCCCTCCACTTT
NA	TRBJ1-5	14	NA	TRBV30	CAWSVSGANQPQHF	TGTGCCTGGAGTGTATCAGGGGCCAATCAGCCCCAGCATTTT
NA	TRBJ2-7	15	NA	TRBV7-2	CASSPIAASSYEQYF	TGTGCCAGCAGCCCCATAGCGGCAAGCTCCTACGAGCAGTACTTC
few	TRBJ2-5	15	TRBD2	TRBV6-6	CASSGLAEGQETQYF	TGTGCCAGCAGCGGACTAGCGGAGGGCCAAGAGACCCAGTACTTC